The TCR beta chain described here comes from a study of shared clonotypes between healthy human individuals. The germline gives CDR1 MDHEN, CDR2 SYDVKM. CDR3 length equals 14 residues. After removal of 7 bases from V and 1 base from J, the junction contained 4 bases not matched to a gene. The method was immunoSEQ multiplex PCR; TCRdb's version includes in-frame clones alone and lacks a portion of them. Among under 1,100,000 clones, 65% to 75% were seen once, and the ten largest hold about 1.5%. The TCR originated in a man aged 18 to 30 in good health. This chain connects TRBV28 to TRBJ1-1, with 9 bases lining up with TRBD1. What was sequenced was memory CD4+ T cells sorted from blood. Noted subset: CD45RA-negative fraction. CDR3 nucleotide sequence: TGTGCCAGCACCCCGGACAGGGGGAACACTGAAGCTTTCTTT. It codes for CASTPDRGNTEAFF.